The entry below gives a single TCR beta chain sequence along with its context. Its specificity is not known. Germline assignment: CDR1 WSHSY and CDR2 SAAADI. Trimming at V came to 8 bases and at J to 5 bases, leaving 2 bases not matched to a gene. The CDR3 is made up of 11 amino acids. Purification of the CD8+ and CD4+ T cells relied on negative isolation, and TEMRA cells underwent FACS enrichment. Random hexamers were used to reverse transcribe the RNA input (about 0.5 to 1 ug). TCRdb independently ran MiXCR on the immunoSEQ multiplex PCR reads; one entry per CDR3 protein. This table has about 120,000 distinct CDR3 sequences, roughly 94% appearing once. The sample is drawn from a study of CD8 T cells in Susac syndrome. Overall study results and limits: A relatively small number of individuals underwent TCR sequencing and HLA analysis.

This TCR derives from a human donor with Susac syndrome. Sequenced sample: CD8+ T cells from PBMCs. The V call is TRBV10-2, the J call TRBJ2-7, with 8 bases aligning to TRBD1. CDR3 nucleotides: TGCGCCAGCGGACAGGGCCACGAGCAGTACTTC. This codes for CASGQGHEQYF.